A single sample gave rise to the 26 T cell receptor beta chains below, sequenced in a study of T cell responses to AZD1222 COVID-19 vaccine (dated by TCRdb to the early 2020s). This specimen's time point label, interpreted: about 28 days (+/-7) after the second vaccine dose. The library was built by means of the immunoSEQ multiplex PCR assay. Here the immuneACCESS table is served through TCRdb, limited to in-frame sequences with V and J called. Missing clones are a known gap in these copies; in checked studies unresolved V genes cover under half, and the rest lacks a known reason. For this sample there are some 200,000 clones; 90% to 95% appear just once. Jointly, the top ten make up 1.5% to 2% of the sample. This specimen consisted of peripheral blood, obtained 28 days after the second AZD1222 dose. The receptor set was obtained from an adult who received the AZD1222 COVID-19 vaccine.

In DNA, the CDR3 is TGCGCCAGCAGCCTCCGGACAGGGTCCCGTGTGAAGACCCAGTACTTC. It encodes CASSLRTGSRVKTQYF. V gene TRBV5-1 combines with J gene TRBJ2-5; 8 bases match TRBD1. The germline V gene encodes CDR1 SGHRS and CDR2 YFSETQ. The CDR3 has 16 residues. Trimming took 4 bases from V and 6 from J; bases not matched to a gene: 14.

The chain couples TRBV2 to TRBJ2-7; D gene ambiguous. Germline lookup yields CDR1 SNHLY and CDR2 FYNNEI. V was trimmed by 6 bases and J by 3 bases, leaving 6 bases between them. This CDR3 region has 11 residues. In DNA form, the CDR3 reads TGTGCCAGCAGGAACGACTACGAGCAGTACTTC. It translates to CASRNDYEQYF.

About this clone: A read error may produce the germline difference seen at one junction end. The J gene is TRBJ2-5, the V gene TRBV6-1; 11 positions match TRBD2. CDR3 size: 17 residues. CDR1 is MNHNS, CDR2 SASEGT, per germline. CDR3 sequence reads: CASSEGISGGAQGTQYF. The CDR3 DNA reads as TGTGCCAGCAGTGAAGGCATTAGCGGGGGGGCCCAAGGGACCCAGTACTTC.

V is TRBV25-1 and J is TRBJ1-1; D is perhaps TRBD1 (5 bases). The length of the CDR3 is 14 residues. V was cut by 5 bases and J by 6 bases, with 16 bases left in between. CDR1 MGHDK and CDR2 SYGVNS come from the germline V gene. This CDR3 reads CASSNLAGPSEAFF. Written as DNA, the CDR3 is TGTGCCAGCAGTAATTTAGCGGGGCCCTCTGAAGCTTTCTTT.

The CDR3 sequence is CASSFQGAGSPLHF. Here the CDR3 DNA reads TGTGCCAGCAGTTTTCAGGGTGCGGGTTCACCCCTCCACTTT. The chain employs TRBV6-5 and TRBJ1-6, with a possible D match to TRBD1 (5 bases). Trimming took 4 bases from V and 9 from J, leaving 13 bases between them. The CDR3 spans 14 residues. Germline CDR1 MNHEY, CDR2 SVGAGI.

This chain connects TRBV5-6 to TRBJ1-5; no firm D call. Germline CDR1 reads SGHDT; CDR2 reads YYEEEE. Between the trimmed V and J ends, which lost 2 bases and 2 bases, there was a span of 11 bases. There are 15 residues in the CDR3. The chain's CDR3 is CASSFQFSRNQPQHF. The DNA for the CDR3 is TGTGCCAGCAGCTTCCAGTTCTCACGCAATCAGCCCCAGCATTTT.

CDR3 in amino acids: CASKGDFGYQGELFF. As DNA, the CDR3 is TGTGCCAGTAAGGGGGACTTCGGATACCAGGGGGAGCTGTTTTTT. The rearrangement links TRBV19 to TRBJ2-2; D is tentatively TRBD1 or TRBD2 (6 bases each). Germline V lookup: CDR1 LNHDA, CDR2 SQIVND (reference sequence). V lost 7 bases, J lost 8 bases, and 20 bases lay in between. This CDR3 is 15 amino acids long.

The V and J genes are TRBV2 and TRBJ1-3, with D perhaps matching TRBD1 (6 bases). Germline V gene data show CDR1 as SNHLY and CDR2 as FYNNEI. The V end was cut by 4 bases, the J end by 0 bases, with 10 bases between. This CDR3 comprises 15 residues. The CDR3 nucleotides are TGTGCCAGCAGTGCGAGCAGGGGCTCTGGAAACACCATATATTTT. It encodes CASSASRGSGNTIYF.

This sequence joins TRBV10-2 and TRBJ1-1; D remains ambiguous. Germline loops: CDR1 WSHSY, CDR2 SAAADI. The CDR3 consists of 14 residues. Trimming took 4 bases from V and 5 from J, leaving 14 bases between them. This CDR3 reads CASSGFTKATEAFF. DNA of the CDR3: TGCGCCAGCAGTGGTTTCACCAAGGCAACTGAAGCTTTCTTT.

This chain links TRBV7-9 with TRBJ2-3, with D possibly being TRBD1 (5 bases). The CDR3 has 13 amino acids. Germline-derived CDR1 and CDR2 are SEHNR and FQNEAQ (reference sequence). V lost 0 bases and J 9 bases, leaving 10 bases between the germline ends. CDR3 region: CASSLAQGETQYF. The CDR3 DNA follows: TGTGCCAGCAGCTTAGCGCAAGGGGAAACGCAGTATTTT.

The V call is TRBV6-1, the J call TRBJ2-7; 9 nucleotides align to TRBD2. This CDR3 is 14 amino acids long. Per germline, CDR1 MNHNS and CDR2 SASEGT. The V and J ends lost 6 bases and 4 bases, in that order; junction bases with no gene match: 7. The CDR3 DNA reads TGTGCCAGCAGCCTTAGACTAGCGGATTACGAGCAGTACTTC. It codes for CASSLRLADYEQYF.

This chain uses TRBV6-5 with TRBJ2-5; 10 nucleotides agree with TRBD2. J lost 4 bases, V lost 6 bases, and 5 bases had no gene match. Germline CDR1 MNHEY, CDR2 SVGAGI. This CDR3 region has 14 residues. In nucleotides, the CDR3 is TGTGCCAGCAGCGGCAGCGGGAGGGGAGAGACCCAGTACTTC. Amino acids: CASSGSGRGETQYF.

The sample holds one count of this clone. The rearrangement uses TRBV9 and TRBJ2-7, with D perhaps being TRBD1 or TRBD2 (6 bases each). CDR1 SGDLS and CDR2 YYNGEE come from the germline V gene. CDR3 length: 13 residues. With 2 bases removed from V and 5 bases from J, the gap between germline ends came to 11 bases. CDR3 amino acids: CASSVAGEDEQYF. The CDR3 region has the DNA TGTGCCAGCAGCGTGGCAGGGGAGGACGAGCAGTACTTC.

V gene TRBV30 combines with J gene TRBJ2-5; the D is unclear. Germline assignment: CDR1 GTSNPN and CDR2 SVGIG (reference sequence). V was shortened by 1 base and J by 13 bases, with 13 bases between the two germline ends. The CDR3 is made up of 11 amino acids. The CDR3 loop is CAWSASRIRYF. The CDR3 DNA sequence: TGTGCCTGGAGTGCAAGCAGAATTCGGTACTTC.

This chain connects TRBV14 to TRBJ2-1; D remains unclear. The germline V gene has CDR1 SGHDN and CDR2 FVKESK. This CDR3 comprises 12 residues. The V end lost 3 bases, the J end lost 3 bases, and 3 bases lay between the germline ends. The CDR3 sequence is CASSHYYNEQFF. The CDR3 coding sequence is TGTGCCAGCAGCCACTACTACAATGAGCAGTTCTTC.

The chain uses TRBV19 and TRBJ2-3; D is uncertain. V lost 5 bases and J 4 bases, leaving 13 bases between the germline ends. The CDR3 consists of 14 residues. Germline V gives CDR1 LNHDA, CDR2 SQIVND (reference sequence). The CDR3 loop reads CASSPLQSADTQYF. For the CDR3, the DNA is TGTGCCAGTAGTCCTCTTCAATCTGCAGATACGCAGTATTTT.

The rearrangement uses TRBV10-2 and TRBJ1-2; no clear D gene. The germline gives CDR1 WSHSY, CDR2 SAAADI. The CDR3 has 14 amino acids. The V end lost 2 bases, the J end lost 8 bases, and 15 bases lay between the germline ends. CDR3 in amino acids: CASSEDRGIGGYTF. The CDR3 DNA reads TGCGCCAGCAGTGAGGATCGGGGAATAGGAGGCTACACCTTC.

The chain employs TRBV7-3 and TRBJ2-3, with D uncertain. Trimming pared 0 bases from V and 1 base from J, leaving 11 bases between. The CDR3 extends over 16 amino acids. Germline V gene data show CDR1 as SGHTA and CDR2 as FQGTGA. CDR3 nucleotides: TGTGCCAGCAGCTTAACCCCAATAGGAGGCACAGATACGCAGTATTTT. This sequence encodes CASSLTPIGGTDTQYF.

J is TRBJ1-1 and V is TRBV4-1; 7 bases are shared with TRBD1. The V gene's germline CDR1 is MGHRA and CDR2 YSYEKL. There are 13 residues in the CDR3. Germline trimming cut 7 bases from V and 4 bases from J; bases unmatched to any gene: 6. CDR3 sequence (DNA): TGCGCCAGCAATGCAGGGGGTTTCACTGAAGCTTTCTTT. Its protein is CASNAGGFTEAFF.

This chain joins TRBV7-2 and TRBJ2-2; 7 bases fit TRBD1. This CDR3 comprises 17 residues. The trim removed 5 bases at V and 0 bases at J, leaving 9 bases unmatched. Germline-derived CDR1 and CDR2 are SGHTA and FQGNSA. CDR3 sequence reads: CASSPPRGNTNTGELFF. The CDR3 region has the DNA TGTGCCAGCAGCCCCCCCAGGGGGAACACGAACACCGGGGAGCTGTTTTTT.

The chain combines TRBV27 with TRBJ2-7, with 9 bases that match TRBD1. V lost 6 bases and J lost 1; bases outside the gene matches: 19. The CDR3 totals 19 residues. Looked up from germline, CDR1 is MNHEY and CDR2 is SMNVEV (reference sequence). CDR3 coding DNA: TGTGCCAGCAGCCTGACAGGGGGATCTGGCTTAGGGCATTCCTACGAGCAGTACTTC. Protein product: CASSLTGGSGLGHSYEQYF.

V is TRBV4-2 and J is TRBJ2-2; TRBD2 aligns across 14 bases. The V gene end was trimmed by 4 bases and the J gene end by 0 bases; junction bases not matched to a gene: 1. The V gene's germline CDR1 is LGHNA and CDR2 YNFKEQ. This CDR3 has 17 amino acids. This CDR3 is CASSLTSGGANTGELFF. The CDR3 DNA reads as TGTGCCAGCAGCCTGACTAGCGGGGGGGCGAACACCGGGGAGCTGTTTTTT.

The J gene is TRBJ1-1, the V gene TRBV19; TRBD1 aligns across 8 bases. V lost 5 bases, J lost 4 bases, and 0 bases stayed unmatched. Germline CDR1 LNHDA, CDR2 SQIVND (reference sequence). The CDR3 extends over 12 amino acids. CDR3 bases: TGTGCCAGTAGTCAGGGGGCCACTGAAGCTTTCTTT. The encoded protein is CASSQGATEAFF. Together with reference TRBV19 and TRBJ1-1, the CDR3 gives the full variable domain: DGGITQSPKYLFRKEGQNVTLSCEQNLNHDAMYWYRQDPGQGLRLIYYSQIVNDFQKGDIAEGYSVSREKKESFPLTVTSAQKNPTAFYLCASSQGATEAFFGQGTRLTVV.

This clone came up a few times. CDR3 residues: CASSLQPREGNTIYF. The CDR3 bases are TGTGCCAGCAGCTTACAGCCCAGGGAAGGAAACACCATATATTTT. The chain carries TRBV7-8 and TRBJ1-3; tentatively, D is TRBD1 (5 bases). Deletions cut 2 bases from V and 4 bases from J, with 12 bases between. CDR3 size: 15 residues. CDR1 and CDR2 (germline): SGHVS, FQNEAQ.

This clone has at least ten counts. The chain carries TRBV4-3 and TRBJ2-7; 7 positions match TRBD1. The V segment lost 0 bases and the J segment 5 bases; nucleotides outside the gene matches: 10. This CDR3 comprises 16 residues. Germline assignment: CDR1 LGHNA and CDR2 YSLEER. CDR3 protein: CASSQDNFQGVDEQYF. CDR3 coding DNA: TGCGCCAGCAGCCAAGATAATTTCCAGGGGGTAGACGAGCAGTACTTC.

The genes are TRBV5-1 and TRBJ2-3; 11 bases fit TRBD1. This CDR3 comprises 18 residues. Germline loops: CDR1 SGHRS, CDR2 YFSETQ. Trimming at V came to 2 bases and at J to 1 base, leaving 9 bases not matched to a gene. CDR3 DNA: TGCGCCAGCAGCTTTCCGGGACAGGGGGATACGGGCACAGATACGCAGTATTTT. Its translation is CASSFPGQGDTGTDTQYF.